Shown below are 16 T cell receptor beta chains from a single sample sequenced in a study of PD-1 blockade in classical Hodgkin lymphoma. Every one of the patients relapsed after autologous stem cell transplantation (brentuximab vedotin exposure was variable). The data were produced by immunoSEQ multiplex PCR, yet TCRdb's version contains in-frame clones alone and is incomplete. Here the sample spans approximately 34,000 clones, less than 85% being singletons. Specimen: peripheral blood mononuclear cells (PBMCs), collected before the second cycle of nivolumab. The source is a human donor with classical Hodgkin lymphoma.

The chain recombines TRBV2 with TRBJ2-7, with 11 nucleotides matching TRBD2. Germline assignment: CDR1 SNHLY and CDR2 FYNNEI. The CDR3 extends over 14 amino acids. Germline trimming cut 5 bases from V and 2 bases from J; bases unmatched to any gene: 2. The CDR3 DNA is TGTGCCAGCAGTAAGACTAGCGGGACCTACGAGCAGTACTTC. This codes for CASSKTSGTYEQYF.

The rearrangement uses TRBV7-9 and TRBJ1-4, with unresolved D. The CDR3 length is 14 residues. CDR1 SEHNR and CDR2 FQNEAQ come from the germline V gene (reference sequence). Trimming took 3 bases from V and 2 from J, leaving 7 bases between them. The CDR3, as DNA: TGTGCCAGCAGCTTTTTTGGGACTAATGAAAAACTGTTTTTT. Translation gives CASSFFGTNEKLFF.

This clone turned up a few times. The V call is TRBV15, the J call TRBJ2-3, with D perhaps given as TRBD1 or TRBD2 (6 bases each). V was shortened by 5 bases and J by 4 bases, with 10 bases between the two germline ends. Germline values: CDR1 LNHNV, CDR2 YYDKDF (reference sequence). The CDR3 consists of 13 residues. CDR3 loop: CATSARGPDTQYF. CDR3 nucleotide sequence: TGTGCCACCAGCGCCCGGGGGCCAGATACGCAGTATTTT.

The rearrangement joins TRBV18 to TRBJ2-3; D uncertain. Trimming pared 2 bases from V and 6 bases from J, leaving 9 bases between. The V gene's germline CDR1 is KGHSH and CDR2 LQKENI. The CDR3 contains 13 residues. CDR3: CASSPGQTDTQYF. As DNA, the CDR3 is TGTGCCAGCTCACCAGGCCAGACCGATACGCAGTATTTT.

This chain uses TRBV2 with TRBJ2-3, with a possible D match to TRBD1 (6 bases). This CDR3 contains 14 residues. The V gene's germline CDR1 is SNHLY and CDR2 FYNNEI. Trimming removed 8 bases from V and 2 bases from J, with 14 bases in between. The CDR3 sequence: CASHRDRDTDTQYF. For the CDR3, the DNA is TGTGCCAGCCACAGGGACCGAGACACAGATACGCAGTATTTT.

CDR3 in DNA: TGTGCCACCAGCAGAGATCTACAGGCGGAGACCCAGTACTTC. Protein: CATSRDLQAETQYF. The J gene is TRBJ2-5, the V gene TRBV15, with a weak D call TRBD1 (5 bases). CDR1 and CDR2 from the germline V gene are LNHNV and YYDKDF (reference sequence). V was pared by 0 bases and J by 5 bases, with 10 bases between. The CDR3 has 14 residues. The full variable domain, with the rest looked up from reference TRBV15 and TRBJ2-5, is DAMVIQNPRYQVTQFGKPVTLSCSQTLNHNVMYWYQQKSSQAPKLLFHYYDKDFNNEADTPDNFQSRRPNTSFCFLDIRSPGLGDTAMYLCATSRDLQAETQYFGPGTRLLVL.

The chain combines TRBV7-8 with TRBJ2-7; no firm D call. The V end lost 1 base, the J end lost 0 bases, and 7 bases lay between the germline ends. Germline assignment: CDR1 SGHVS and CDR2 FQNEAQ. The CDR3 consists of 14 residues. This CDR3 reads CASSLDSNSYEQYF. For the CDR3, the DNA is TGTGCCAGCAGCTTAGATTCCAACTCCTACGAGCAGTACTTC.

The CDR3 reads CASSIRDLNSGANVLTF. For the CDR3, the DNA is TGCGCCAGCAGCATCCGGGACTTAAACTCTGGGGCCAACGTCCTGACTTTC. The rearrangement uses TRBV4-3 and TRBJ2-6; tentative D call: TRBD2 (6 bases). CDR3 size: 17 residues. V lost 5 bases, J lost 0 bases, and 14 bases lay in between. CDR1 LGHNA and CDR2 YSLEER come from the germline V gene.

V and J are TRBV7-2 and TRBJ2-3, with TRBD1 identical over 10 bases. After removal of 3 bases from V and 7 bases from J, the junction contained 4 bases not matched to a gene. Germline CDR1 reads SGHTA; CDR2 reads FQGNSA. This CDR3 has 14 residues. CDR3 sequence: CASSFRTGGNTQYF. The CDR3 nucleotides read TGTGCCAGCAGCTTCCGGACAGGGGGGAATACGCAGTATTTT.

The chain joins TRBV7-7 to TRBJ2-3, with D maybe TRBD2 (6 bases). The CDR3 is 16 residues long. V gave up 5 bases and J gave up 3 bases, with 18 bases separating them. Germline V gene lookup returns CDR1 SSHAT and CDR2 FNYEAQ (reference sequence). CDR3 bases: TGTGCCAGCAGCCTCTTTCCGGGACTCGGTACAGATACGCAGTATTTT. This sequence encodes CASSLFPGLGTDTQYF.

V is TRBV7-2 and J is TRBJ1-2; TRBD1 aligns across 7 bases. CDR3 size: 14 residues. The junction had 9 bases not matched to a gene; V was cut back by 3 bases and J by 8 bases. The germline V gene encodes CDR1 SGHTA and CDR2 FQGNSA. The DNA of the CDR3 is TGTGCCAGCAGCTTGGGGGGACAGACCCCAGGCTACACCTTC. Its translation: CASSLGGQTPGYTF.

CDR3 residues: CASSERTDTQYF. CDR3 in DNA: TGTGCCAGCAGCGAACGGACAGATACGCAGTATTTT. The chain has TRBV13 and TRBJ2-3; the D is unclear. CDR3 length: 12 residues. Trimming removed 5 bases at V and 3 bases at J, with 6 bases between. Germline V gives CDR1 PRHDT, CDR2 FYEKMQ (reference sequence).

In its sample, this clone was seen once. The chain joins TRBV6-5 to TRBJ2-5, with D hard to call. Trimming took 0 bases from V and 3 from J, leaving 11 bases between them. The CDR3 loop spans 15 amino acids. Germline V gene sequence: CDR1 MNHEY, CDR2 SVGAGI. CDR3 in amino acids: CASSYSTSGEETQYF. The CDR3 DNA reads as TGTGCCAGCAGTTACTCGACGTCCGGCGAAGAGACCCAGTACTTC.

The chain links TRBV7-9 to TRBJ2-7; D unclear. This CDR3 is 13 amino acids long. V shed 5 bases and J shed 3 bases, with 11 bases lying between them. Per germline, CDR1 SEHNR and CDR2 FQNEAQ (reference sequence). CDR3 loop: CASSPGPNYEQYF. DNA of the CDR3: TGTGCCAGCAGCCCAGGACCAAACTACGAGCAGTACTTC.

The chain recombines TRBV18 with TRBJ1-1; possible D gene TRBD1, 5 bases. This CDR3 is 13 amino acids long. V was clipped by 6 bases and J by 8 bases, with 16 bases between them. CDR1 is KGHSH and CDR2 is LQKENI in the germline V gene. The CDR3 DNA reads as TGTGCCAGCTCTCTCCGGCGAGGGGAGGAAGCTTTCTTT. Amino acids: CASSLRRGEEAFF.

This clone was seen a few times. The CDR3 DNA reads TGTGCCAGCAGCCCTCCGTCGACTAGCGAAGAGACCCAGTACTTC. Residues: CASSPPSTSEETQYF. The chain employs TRBV7-6 and TRBJ2-5, with 8 bases that match TRBD2. The length of the CDR3 is 15 residues. Germline V gene data show CDR1 as SGHVS and CDR2 as FNYEAQ. Trimming took 5 bases from V and 3 from J; bases not matched to a gene: 8.